This T cell receptor beta chain was sequenced in a study of neoadjuvant anti-PD-1 for oral cavity cancer. General study results and limits: Higher pretreatment Treg/Th17 ratios tracked higher pretreatment blood clonality. TCR analyses covered only a few patients per response group.

No culture or expansion preceded analysis of these blood cells. The germline CDR1 and CDR2 sequences are MNHEY and SMNVEV (reference sequence). Unmatched junction bases numbered 5, after V lost 3 bases and J lost 4 bases. The CDR3 length is 15 residues. Points on this clone: The antigen is undetermined.

This table comes from immunoSEQ multiplex PCR, and its TCRdb copy is limited to in-frame clones, with some not included. Seen here are around 16,000 clones, around 69% observed once, and the top ten hold over 2%. The sequence came from a person aged 35-79 years with oral cavity squamous cell carcinoma. The chain carries TRBV27 and TRBJ2-2; 7 bases fit TRBD2. The specimen comprised PBMCs, sampled before nivolumab (anti-PD-1) treatment. CDR3 loop: CASSFAGRVTGELFF. The CDR3 coding sequence is TGTGCCAGCAGTTTCGCAGGGAGGGTCACCGGGGAGCTGTTTTTT.